What follows describes a single T cell receptor beta chain. In the same sample, other DNA sequences code for this CDR3. Methods used by the authors: Researchers report that nucleated cell counts were estimated from reference gene primer amplification. The table came from immunoSEQ multiplex PCR; TCRdb's copy has only in-frame clones and leaves some out. That table gives V, J and clone size, and the DNA gave D and trimming. Among 130,000 or so clones listed, roughly four fifths were seen once. The germline V gene has CDR1 SGHKS and CDR2 YYEKEE (reference sequence). This CDR3 contains 14 residues. The V and J ends lost 2 bases and 2 bases, in that order; junction bases with no gene match: 2. The data stem from a study of blood T cell repertoires in COVID-19. Turning to the study itself: The United States, Italy and Spain supplied acute and convalescent COVID-19 samples. Sources were T cells, B-cell-depleted T cells, or PBMCs; the material itself was cDNA or gDNA.

This chain joins TRBV5-5 and TRBJ1-1; 8 bases match TRBD1. The material sequenced was peripheral blood. This TCR came from a woman aged 55-75 years with acute or convalescent COVID-19. CDR3 loop: CASSLSGGNTEAFF. CDR3 nucleotides: TGTGCCAGCAGCTTATCAGGGGGCAACACTGAAGCTTTCTTT.